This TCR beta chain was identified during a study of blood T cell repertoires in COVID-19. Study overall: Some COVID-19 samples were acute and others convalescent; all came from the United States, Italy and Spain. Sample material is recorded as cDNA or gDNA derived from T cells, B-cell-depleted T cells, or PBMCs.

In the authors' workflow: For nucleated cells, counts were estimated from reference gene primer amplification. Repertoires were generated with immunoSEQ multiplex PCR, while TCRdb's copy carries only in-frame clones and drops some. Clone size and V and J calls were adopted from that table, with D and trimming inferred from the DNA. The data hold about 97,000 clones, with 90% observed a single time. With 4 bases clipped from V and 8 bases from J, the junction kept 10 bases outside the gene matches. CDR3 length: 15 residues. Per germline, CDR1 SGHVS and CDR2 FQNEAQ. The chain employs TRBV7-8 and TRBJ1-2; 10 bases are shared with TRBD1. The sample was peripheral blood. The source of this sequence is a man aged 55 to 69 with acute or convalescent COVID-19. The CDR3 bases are TGTGCCAGCAGCTCTGGGACAGGGGTGCCTCTGGGCTACACCTTC. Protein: CASSSGTGVPLGYTF.